This T cell receptor (beta chain) was observed in a study of metastatic and nonmetastatic thyroid tumors. Study-level information: Repertoires were compared across blood and tumor or nodule tissue from malignant and benign thyroid patients.

Per the original data handling: Clinicopathological groups differed in CDR3, with these differences serving to build a distant-metastasis classifier for papillary thyroid cancer. TCRdb redid the clone calls on the PCR reads using MiXCR. The V and J calls and clone size come from TCRdb's table, not from the authors' own analysis. The table shows about 39,000 clones, with around 20% occurring only once. This clone was seen ten or more times. CDR1 and CDR2 from the germline V gene are SGHTA and FQGTGA. Trimming cost V 5 bases and J 0 bases, with 11 bases left between them. The CDR3 is 15 residues long. No treatment of any kind had been given to any patient before thyroid surgery.

The rearrangement links TRBV7-3 to TRBJ1-3; no definite D call. This TCR derives from a female donor with papillary thyroid cancer or a benign thyroid nodule (not recorded which). Some clones in this sample may be carry-over from other donors' samples. Sequencing input: blood. This CDR3 is CASSPSGDSGNTIYF. The CDR3 region has the DNA TGTGCCAGCAGCCCGTCGGGCGACTCTGGAAACACCATATATTTT. The full variable domain, completed using reference TRBV7-3 and TRBJ1-3, is GAGVSQTPSNKVTEKGKYVELRCDPISGHTALYWYRQSLGQGPEFLIYFQGTGAADDSGLPNDRFFAVRPEGSVSTLKIQRTERGDSAVYLCASSPSGDSGNTIYFGEGSWLTVV.